The next 22 T cell receptor beta chains were all read from a single sample in a study of CD8 T cells in Susac syndrome. After extraction with the RNeasy kit, about 0.45 to 1 ug of the RNA was reverse transcribed using random hexamers. TCRdb processed the immunoSEQ multiplex PCR reads anew with MiXCR; each CDR3 protein has one entry. The table records under 200,000 distinct CDR3 sequences, about 93% of them present only once. The sample comprised CD4+ T cells from PBMCs. The receptors were gathered from a human donor in good health.

The chain carries TRBV27 and TRBJ1-2, with TRBD1 identical over 8 bases. This CDR3 has 13 amino acids. The germline gives CDR1 MNHEY, CDR2 SMNVEV (reference sequence). The V segment lost 5 bases and the J segment 8 bases; nucleotides outside the gene matches: 7. CDR3 sequence: CASSPQGAGGYTF. As DNA, the CDR3 is TGTGCCAGCAGTCCCCAGGGGGCGGGGGGCTACACCTTC.

This chain uses TRBV30 with TRBJ1-5; 7 nucleotides align to TRBD1. Unmatched junction bases numbered 2, after V lost 3 bases and J lost 6 bases. Germline CDR1 and CDR2: GTSNPN and SVGIG (reference sequence). The length of the CDR3 is 12 residues. In DNA form, the CDR3 reads TGTGCCTGGAGCGACAGGGTTCAGCCCCAGCATTTT. Its translation: CAWSDRVQPQHF.

The V call is TRBV20-1, the J call TRBJ2-3; 7 bases are a match to TRBD2. CDR3 length: 14 residues. The V gene end was trimmed by 7 bases and the J gene end by 2 bases; junction bases not matched to a gene: 9. CDR1 is DFQATT, CDR2 SNEGSKA, per germline (reference sequence). The CDR3 reads CSVNRDYNTDTQYF. CDR3 coding DNA: TGCAGTGTTAACCGGGACTACAACACAGATACGCAGTATTTT.

This chain links TRBV5-4 with TRBJ2-1, with 11 bases identical to TRBD1. Losses at the gene ends were 0 bases for V and 8 bases for J; bases not matched to a gene: 10. There are 17 residues in the CDR3. From germline, CDR1 is SGHNT and CDR2 YYREEE (reference sequence). CDR3: CASSLGVGQGAKDEQFF. In nucleotides, the CDR3 is TGTGCCAGCAGCTTGGGAGTAGGACAGGGGGCGAAGGATGAGCAGTTCTTC.

The chain has TRBV25-1 and TRBJ1-3, with D unclear. This CDR3 spans 13 amino acids. Trimming removed 3 bases at V and 3 bases at J, with 6 bases between. Per the germline V gene, CDR1 is MGHDK and CDR2 is SYGVNS. This CDR3 is CASSDRVGNTIYF. The CDR3 region has the DNA TGTGCCAGCAGTGATCGCGTTGGAAACACCATATATTTT.

The CDR3 bases are TGTGCCAGCAGCCAAGAAAACACAGATACGCAGTATTTT. The encoded protein is CASSQENTDTQYF. The gene calls are TRBV4-2 and TRBJ2-3; unclear D gene. V was shortened by 0 bases and J by 2 bases, with 3 bases between the two germline ends. Per the germline V gene, CDR1 is LGHNA and CDR2 is YNFKEQ. The CDR3 is made up of 13 amino acids.

V usage is TRBV11-3 and J usage is TRBJ2-7, with a possible D match to TRBD2 (6 bases). The germline V gene encodes CDR1 SGHNT and CDR2 YENEEA. CDR3 size: 14 residues. Trimming removed 2 bases at V and 5 bases at J, with 13 bases between. CDR3 sequence: CASSLRGAGNEQYF. CDR3 DNA: TGTGCCAGCAGCTTACGCGGGGCCGGGAACGAGCAGTACTTC.

This chain uses TRBV10-3 with TRBJ2-6; 8 positions agree with TRBD1. Losses at the gene ends were 5 bases for V and 1 base for J; bases not matched to a gene: 4. The germline CDR1 and CDR2 sequences are ENHRY and SYGVKD. This CDR3 comprises 16 residues. The CDR3 bases are TGTGCCATCAGTTCAAGGACAGGGTCTGGGGCCAACGTCCTGACTTTC. It yields the protein CAISSRTGSGANVLTF.

The sample holds one count of this clonotype. The chain employs TRBV24-1 and TRBJ2-3; no clear D. Trimming took 5 bases from V and 6 from J, leaving 11 bases between them. CDR3 size: 13 residues. Germline V lookup: CDR1 KGHDR, CDR2 SFDVKD. CDR3 bases: TGTGCCACCAGTGCCGATACTCGGGATACGCAGTATTTT. It encodes CATSADTRDTQYF.

J is TRBJ2-1 and V is TRBV7-2; D might be TRBD2 (6 bases). The CDR3 totals 15 residues. Germline CDR1 is SGHTA and CDR2 is FQGNSA. Trimming cost V 3 bases and J 0 bases, with 9 bases left between them. CDR3: CASSFGGSSYNEQFF. Here the CDR3 DNA reads TGTGCCAGCAGCTTTGGGGGGAGCTCCTACAATGAGCAGTTCTTC.

The V and J genes are TRBV18 and TRBJ2-7, with TRBD1 matching over 10 bases. The CDR3 consists of 16 residues. The germline gives CDR1 KGHSH, CDR2 LQKENI. The V gene end was trimmed by 0 bases and the J gene end by 3 bases; junction bases not matched to a gene: 5. The CDR3 loop is CASSPPGTGAVYEQYF. CDR3 DNA: TGTGCCAGCTCACCACCTGGGACAGGGGCCGTCTACGAGCAGTACTTC. Complete variable domain (other parts from reference TRBV18 and TRBJ2-7): NAGVMQNPRHLVRRRGQEARLRCSPMKGHSHVYWYRQLPEEGLKFMVYLQKENIIDESGMPKERFSAEFPKEGPSILRIQQVVRGDSAAYFCASSPPGTGAVYEQYFGPGTRLTVT.

V and J are TRBV2 and TRBJ1-5; D gene unclear. V lost 7 bases, J lost 3 bases, and 10 bases lay in between. The CDR3 totals 13 residues. Germline V gene sequence: CDR1 SNHLY, CDR2 FYNNEI. The CDR3 region is CASIGEPNQPQHF. CDR3 in DNA: TGTGCCAGCATCGGAGAACCCAATCAGCCCCAGCATTTT.

The CDR3 spells CASSLGRLVGEQFF. The CDR3 region has the DNA TGTGCCAGCAGCCTCGGAAGACTGGTCGGTGAGCAGTTCTTC. The rearrangement uses TRBV2 and TRBJ2-1; D uncertain. Looked up from germline, CDR1 is SNHLY and CDR2 is FYNNEI. Trimming took off 6 bases at V and 9 bases at J, with 18 bases between the two ends. The CDR3 is 14 amino acids.

The chain carries TRBV5-1 and TRBJ2-5; D assignment may be TRBD1 or TRBD2 (5 bases each). The CDR3 spans 13 residues. Per the germline V gene, CDR1 is SGHRS and CDR2 is YFSETQ. Trimming pared 0 bases from V and 7 bases from J, leaving 10 bases between. The CDR3 spells CASSLEVRGTQYF. The DNA of the CDR3 is TGCGCCAGCAGCTTGGAAGTGAGGGGGACCCAGTACTTC. Complete variable domain (other parts from reference TRBV5-1 and TRBJ2-5): KAGVTQTPRYLIKTRGQQVTLSCSPISGHRSVSWYQQTPGQGLQFLFEYFSETQRNKGNFPGRFSGRQFSNSRSEMNVSTLELGDSALYLCASSLEVRGTQYFGPGTRLLVL.

The V and J genes are TRBV3-1 and TRBJ2-3; either TRBD1 or TRBD2 may fit D (5 bases each). Trimming removed 1 base at V and 8 bases at J, with 13 bases between. This CDR3 has 14 residues. CDR1 is LGHDT, CDR2 YNNKEL, per germline (reference sequence). Here the CDR3 reads CASSQVLGVGTQYF. CDR3 nucleotides: TGTGCCAGCAGCCAAGTGCTGGGGGTCGGTACGCAGTATTTT.

The chain carries TRBV27 and TRBJ1-1; D ambiguous. Trimming left V 4 bases short and J 3 bases short, with 9 bases between. This CDR3 is built from 13 residues. In germline, CDR1 is MNHEY, CDR2 SMNVEV (reference sequence). The CDR3 reads CASSSATYTEAFF. For the CDR3, the DNA is TGTGCCAGCAGTTCAGCAACATACACTGAAGCTTTCTTT.

CDR3 sequence reads: CASSQPGTASYEQYF. CDR3 DNA sequence: TGTGCCAGCAGCCAACCCGGGACGGCTTCCTACGAGCAGTACTTC. The chain joins TRBV14 to TRBJ2-7; perhaps D is TRBD1 or TRBD2 (5 bases each). V was clipped by 2 bases and J by 1 base, with 12 bases between them. The CDR3 sequence is 15 residues long. Looked up from germline, CDR1 is SGHDN and CDR2 is FVKESK.

The rearrangement joins TRBV7-6 to TRBJ1-1; 8 nucleotides agree with TRBD1. This CDR3 is built from 14 residues. Looked up from germline, CDR1 is SGHVS and CDR2 is FNYEAQ. The V gene end was trimmed by 4 bases and the J gene end by 4 bases; junction bases not matched to a gene: 5. CDR3 sequence reads: CASSSRTGRTEAFF. The CDR3 bases are TGTGCCAGCAGCTCGAGGACAGGGCGCACTGAAGCTTTCTTT.

The V gene is TRBV4-3, the J gene TRBJ2-2; a weak D match, TRBD2 (5 bases). Germline CDR1 and CDR2: LGHNA and YSLEER. The CDR3 is made up of 13 amino acids. Trimming took 0 bases from V and 7 from J, leaving 6 bases between them. The CDR3: CASSQDRGGELFF. Here the CDR3 DNA reads TGCGCCAGCAGCCAAGATCGGGGCGGGGAGCTGTTTTTT.

The V call is TRBV20-1, the J call TRBJ2-7, with unresolved D. Germline assignment: CDR1 DFQATT and CDR2 SNEGSKA (reference sequence). V was shortened by 8 bases and J by 5 bases, with 16 bases between the two germline ends. The CDR3 sequence is 12 residues long. The CDR3 protein is CSTNPNTHEQYF. CDR3 sequence (DNA): TGCAGTACCAACCCGAACACCCACGAGCAGTACTTC.

The rearrangement links TRBV7-8 to TRBJ1-1; TRBD1 matches 7 bases. Germline CDR1 reads SGHVS; CDR2 reads FQNEAQ. V lost 2 bases to trimming and J lost 6 bases; unmatched junction nucleotides: 6. This CDR3 is built from 14 residues. Here the CDR3 DNA reads TGTGCCAGCAGCTTACAGACAGGGCTGGCTGAAGCTTTCTTT. Its protein is CASSLQTGLAEAFF.

The V and J genes are TRBV18 and TRBJ2-5; D call uncertain. CDR1 KGHSH and CDR2 LQKENI come from the germline V gene. The CDR3 consists of 13 residues. V was shortened by 3 bases and J by 5 bases, with 10 bases between the two germline ends. This CDR3 is CASSPSEAETQYF. The CDR3 region has the DNA TGTGCCAGCTCACCTTCGGAAGCGGAGACCCAGTACTTC.